This T cell receptor (beta chain) derives from a study of post-analysis software for immune sequencing data. Study-level background: The patients showed relapsing-remitting, secondary progressive and progressive-relapsing multiple sclerosis courses. Findings and caveats of the study: Several TRBV segments were more frequent in patients than controls; TRBV5-6, TRBV5-1 and TRBV20-1 belonged to this group.

Unique molecular identifiers were present in the TCR beta cDNA libraries. TCRdb used MiXCR to reprocess the PCR reads, holding one entry per CDR3 protein. This table holds approximately 660,000 distinct CDR3 sequences, 55% to 60% found once. CDR1 and CDR2 (germline): SGHRS, YFSETQ. Trimming shortened V by 1 base and J by 7 bases, and 12 bases separated the two germline ends. The CDR3 loop spans 14 amino acids. This clonotype was counted a single time. Antigen: not known. This receptor was identified in a girl aged 2-10 years with multiple sclerosis. The chain has TRBV5-1 and TRBJ2-1; weak D call: TRBD2 (6 bases). Material: blood. In DNA, the CDR3 is TGCGCCAGCAGCTTGACCCGGGAGCCTAATGAGCAGTTCTTC. This codes for CASSLTREPNEQFF. The full variable domain, rest sourced from reference TRBV5-1 and TRBJ2-1, is KAGVTQTPRYLIKTRGQQVTLSCSPISGHRSVSWYQQTPGQGLQFLFEYFSETQRNKGNFPGRFSGRQFSNSRSEMNVSTLELGDSALYLCASSLTREPNEQFFGPGTRLTVL.